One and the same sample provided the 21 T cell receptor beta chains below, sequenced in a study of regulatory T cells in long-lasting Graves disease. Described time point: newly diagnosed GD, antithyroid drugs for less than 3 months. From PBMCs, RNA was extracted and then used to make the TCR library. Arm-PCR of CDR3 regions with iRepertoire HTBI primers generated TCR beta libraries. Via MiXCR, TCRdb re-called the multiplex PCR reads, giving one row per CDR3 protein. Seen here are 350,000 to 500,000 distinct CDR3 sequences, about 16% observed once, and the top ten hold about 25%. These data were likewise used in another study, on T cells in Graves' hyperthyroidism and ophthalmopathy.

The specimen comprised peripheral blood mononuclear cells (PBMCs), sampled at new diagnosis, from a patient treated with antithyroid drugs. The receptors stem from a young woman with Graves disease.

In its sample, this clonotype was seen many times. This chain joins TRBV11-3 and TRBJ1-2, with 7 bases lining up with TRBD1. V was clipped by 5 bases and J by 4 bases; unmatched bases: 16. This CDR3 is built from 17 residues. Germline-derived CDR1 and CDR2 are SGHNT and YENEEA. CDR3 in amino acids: CASSHREKGAQGYGYTF. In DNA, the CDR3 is TGTGCCAGCAGCCACAGGGAGAAGGGGGCGCAGGGCTATGGCTACACCTTC.

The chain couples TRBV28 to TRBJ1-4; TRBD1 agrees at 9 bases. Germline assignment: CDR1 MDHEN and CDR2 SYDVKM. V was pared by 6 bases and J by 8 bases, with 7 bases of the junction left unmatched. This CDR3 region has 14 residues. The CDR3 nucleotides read TGTGCCAGCAGCAGCGACAGGGGGTGGGAAAAACTGTTTTTT. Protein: CASSSDRGWEKLFF.

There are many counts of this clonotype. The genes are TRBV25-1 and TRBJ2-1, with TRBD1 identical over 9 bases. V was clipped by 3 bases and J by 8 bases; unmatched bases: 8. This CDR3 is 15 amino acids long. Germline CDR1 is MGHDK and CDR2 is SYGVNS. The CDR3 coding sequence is TGTGCCAGCAGTGATCTGACAGGGGGAGTAGATGAGCAGTTCTTC. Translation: CASSDLTGGVDEQFF.

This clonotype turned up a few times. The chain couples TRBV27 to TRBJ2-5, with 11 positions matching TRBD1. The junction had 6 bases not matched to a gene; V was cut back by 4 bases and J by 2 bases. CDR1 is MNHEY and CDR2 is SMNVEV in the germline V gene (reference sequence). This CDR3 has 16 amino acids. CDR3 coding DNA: TGTGCCAGCAGTTCGGACAGGGGGCGCGGTCAAGAGACCCAGTACTTC. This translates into CASSSDRGRGQETQYF.

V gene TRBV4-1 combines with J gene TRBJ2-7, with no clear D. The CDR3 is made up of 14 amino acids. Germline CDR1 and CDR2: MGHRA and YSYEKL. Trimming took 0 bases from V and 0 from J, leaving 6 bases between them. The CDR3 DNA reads TGCGCCAGCAGCCAAGATCAGTTCTCCTACGAGCAGTACTTC. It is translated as CASSQDQFSYEQYF.

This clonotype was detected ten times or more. The CDR3 reads CASISAARLSADTQYF. The CDR3 DNA follows: TGTGCCAGCATTAGCGCGGCCCGGCTGTCCGCAGATACGCAGTATTTT. The V call is TRBV12-3 or TRBV12-4, the J call TRBJ2-3; TRBD2 is a possible D gene (5 bases). Trimming removed 7 bases at V and 4 bases at J, with 21 bases between. There are 16 residues in the CDR3.

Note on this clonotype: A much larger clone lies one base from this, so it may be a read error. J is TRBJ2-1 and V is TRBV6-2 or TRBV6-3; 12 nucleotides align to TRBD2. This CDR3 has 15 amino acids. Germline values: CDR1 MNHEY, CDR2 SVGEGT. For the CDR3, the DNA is TGTGCCAGCAGTCAAGGACTAGCGGGGCACAATGAGCAGCTCTTC. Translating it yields CASSQGLAGHNEQLF.

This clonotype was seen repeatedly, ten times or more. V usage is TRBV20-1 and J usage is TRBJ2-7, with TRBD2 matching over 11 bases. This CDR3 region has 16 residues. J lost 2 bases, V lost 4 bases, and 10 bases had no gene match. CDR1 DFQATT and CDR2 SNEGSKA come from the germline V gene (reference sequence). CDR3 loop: CSATDPGTSGPYEQYF. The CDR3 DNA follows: TGCAGTGCTACAGACCCCGGGACTAGCGGACCCTACGAGCAGTACTTC.

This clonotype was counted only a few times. The DNA of the CDR3 is TGTGCCAGCAGCTGGGGGGCGACAGCCTCTGGAAACACCATATATTTT. It codes for CASSWGATASGNTIYF. V is TRBV5-5 and J is TRBJ1-3, with a tentative D call TRBD1 (6 bases). V lost 3 bases, J lost 0 bases, and 13 bases lay in between. The CDR3 sequence is 16 residues long. Germline V gene lookup returns CDR1 SGHKS and CDR2 YYEKEE (reference sequence).

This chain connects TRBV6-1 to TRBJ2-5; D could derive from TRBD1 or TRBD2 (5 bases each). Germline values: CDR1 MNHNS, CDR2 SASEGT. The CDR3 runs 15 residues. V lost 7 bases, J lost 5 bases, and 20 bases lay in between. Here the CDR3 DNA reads TGTGCCAGCACACCGGGACGGATCGAGGTGGAGACCCAGTACTTC. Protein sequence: CASTPGRIEVETQYF.

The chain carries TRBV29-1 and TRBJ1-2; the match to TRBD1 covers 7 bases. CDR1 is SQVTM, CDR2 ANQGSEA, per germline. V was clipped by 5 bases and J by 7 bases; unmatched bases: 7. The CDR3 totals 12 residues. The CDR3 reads CSVRTGISGYTF. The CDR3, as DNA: TGCAGCGTTCGGACAGGTATCTCTGGCTACACCTTC.

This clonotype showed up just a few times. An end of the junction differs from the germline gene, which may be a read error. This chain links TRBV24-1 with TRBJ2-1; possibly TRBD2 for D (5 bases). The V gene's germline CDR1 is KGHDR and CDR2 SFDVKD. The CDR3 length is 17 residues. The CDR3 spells CATSDSRPSGPYSEQFF. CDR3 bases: TGTGCCACCAGTGATTCCCGGCCGAGCGGCCCCTACAGTGAGCAGTTCTTC.

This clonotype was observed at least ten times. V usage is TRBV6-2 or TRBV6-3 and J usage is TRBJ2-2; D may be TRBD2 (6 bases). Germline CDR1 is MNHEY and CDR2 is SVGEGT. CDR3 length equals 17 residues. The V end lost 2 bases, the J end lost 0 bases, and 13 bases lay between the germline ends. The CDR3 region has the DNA TGTGCCAGCAGTTACGGTGGGGAGGCTCCGAACACCGGGGAGCTGTTTTTT. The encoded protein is CASSYGGEAPNTGELFF.

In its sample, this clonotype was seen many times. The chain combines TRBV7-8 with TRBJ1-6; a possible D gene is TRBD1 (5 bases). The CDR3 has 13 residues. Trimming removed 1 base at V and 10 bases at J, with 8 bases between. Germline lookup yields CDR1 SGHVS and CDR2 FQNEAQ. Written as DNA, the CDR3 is TGTGCCAGCAGCTTAGTCCCAGGGTCACCCCTCCACTTT. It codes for CASSLVPGSPLHF.

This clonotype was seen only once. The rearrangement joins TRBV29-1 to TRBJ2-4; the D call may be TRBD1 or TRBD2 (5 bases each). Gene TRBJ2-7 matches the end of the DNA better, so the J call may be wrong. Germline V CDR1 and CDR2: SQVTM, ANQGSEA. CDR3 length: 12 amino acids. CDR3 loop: CSFSHGGNEQYF. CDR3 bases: TGCAGCTTCTCTCATGGGGGAAACGAGCAGTACTTC.

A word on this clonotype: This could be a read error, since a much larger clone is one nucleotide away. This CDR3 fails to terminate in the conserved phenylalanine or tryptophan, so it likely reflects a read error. CDR3 region: CATSTVSGAGGNEQFI. DNA of the CDR3: TGTGCCACCAGCACCGTCTCAGGAGCGGGAGGCAATGAGCAGTTCATC. V is TRBV15 and J is TRBJ2-1; 9 bases fit TRBD2. Per germline, CDR1 LNHNV and CDR2 YYDKDF (reference sequence). The CDR3 totals 16 residues. The junction had 10 bases not matched to a gene; V was cut back by 4 bases and J by 6 bases.

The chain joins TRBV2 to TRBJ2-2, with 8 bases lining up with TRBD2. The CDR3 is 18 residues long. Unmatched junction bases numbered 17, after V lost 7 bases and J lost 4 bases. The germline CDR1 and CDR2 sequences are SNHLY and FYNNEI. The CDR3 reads CASTNPLLAGILTGELFF. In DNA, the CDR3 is TGTGCCAGCACCAACCCTCTTTTAGCGGGGATTCTCACCGGGGAGCTGTTTTTT.

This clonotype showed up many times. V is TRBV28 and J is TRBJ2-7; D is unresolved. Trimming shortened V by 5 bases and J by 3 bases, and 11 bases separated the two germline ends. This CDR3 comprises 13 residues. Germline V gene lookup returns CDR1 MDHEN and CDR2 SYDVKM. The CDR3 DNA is TGTGCCAGCAGTCCCGGCGAGCTCTACGAGCAGTACTTC. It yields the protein CASSPGELYEQYF. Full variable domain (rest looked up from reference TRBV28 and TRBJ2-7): DVKVTQSSRYLVKRTGEKVFLECVQDMDHENMFWYRQDPGLGLRLIYFSYDVKMKEKGDIPEGYSVSREKKERFSLILESASTNQTSMYLCASSPGELYEQYFGPGTRLTVT.

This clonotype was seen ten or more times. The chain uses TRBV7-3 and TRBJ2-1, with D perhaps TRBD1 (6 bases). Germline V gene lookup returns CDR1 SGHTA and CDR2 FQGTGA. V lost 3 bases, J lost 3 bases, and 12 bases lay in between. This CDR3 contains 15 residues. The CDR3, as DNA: TGTGCCAGCAGCTTGGGTTCGGACAGCTACAATGAGCAGTTCTTC. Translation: CASSLGSDSYNEQFF. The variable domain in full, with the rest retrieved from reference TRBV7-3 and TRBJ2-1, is GAGVSQTPSNKVTEKGKYVELRCDPISGHTALYWYRQSLGQGPEFLIYFQGTGAADDSGLPNDRFFAVRPEGSVSTLKIQRTERGDSAVYLCASSLGSDSYNEQFFGPGTRLTVL.

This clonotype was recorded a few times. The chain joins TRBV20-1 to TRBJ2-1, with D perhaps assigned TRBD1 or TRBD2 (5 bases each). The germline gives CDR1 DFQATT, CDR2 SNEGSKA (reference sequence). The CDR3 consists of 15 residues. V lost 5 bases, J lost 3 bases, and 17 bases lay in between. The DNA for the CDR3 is TGCAGTGCTGTGGGACCGCTGATGGACTACAATGAGCAGTTCTTC. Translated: CSAVGPLMDYNEQFF.

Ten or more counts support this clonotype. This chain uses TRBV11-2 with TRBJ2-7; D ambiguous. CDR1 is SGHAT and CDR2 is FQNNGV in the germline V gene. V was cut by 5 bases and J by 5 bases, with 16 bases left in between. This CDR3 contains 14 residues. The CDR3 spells CASSPPSALDEQYF. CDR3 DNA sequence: TGTGCCAGCAGCCCGCCCTCCGCTTTGGACGAGCAGTACTTC.